These 5 T cell receptor beta chains share one sample of origin, sequenced in a study of a mutant IDH1 vaccine in newly diagnosed glioma. Profiling relied on immunoSEQ multiplex PCR, and the TCRdb table lists in-frame clones only, not all of them. The sample lists tens of thousands of clones; about 80% were seen once. Time point of the sample: baseline, week 1 (first vaccination visit). Specified treatment: pre-vaccination baseline after standard-of-care therapy. The sequenced sample was PBMCs, obtained from a glioma patient treated with radiotherapy, temozolomide or both. The receptors stem from a woman between 40 and 55 years old with glioma.

The chain uses TRBV11-2 and TRBJ2-7; possibly TRBD2 for D (6 bases). The CDR3 spans 15 residues. Germline V gene lookup returns CDR1 SGHAT and CDR2 FQNNGV. V was shortened by 2 bases and J by 2 bases, with 13 bases between the two germline ends. Here the CDR3 reads CASSLRRTGAYEQYF. In DNA form, the CDR3 reads TGTGCCAGCAGCTTACGGCGGACGGGGGCCTACGAGCAGTACTTC.

This chain joins TRBV13 and TRBJ2-7; weak D call: TRBD2 (6 bases). Trimming shortened V by 0 bases and J by 2 bases, and 11 bases separated the two germline ends. The CDR3 spans 15 residues. Germline V gene lookup returns CDR1 PRHDT and CDR2 FYEKMQ (reference sequence). CDR3: CASSLGGLSAYEQYF. The CDR3 DNA sequence: TGTGCCAGCAGCTTAGGGGGACTGTCCGCCTACGAGCAGTACTTC.

The chain recombines TRBV7-9 with TRBJ1-5; D is ambiguous. CDR1 SEHNR and CDR2 FQNEAQ come from the germline V gene (reference sequence). CDR3 length: 15 residues. Trimming stripped 5 bases from V and 1 base from J, with 12 bases between. The CDR3 DNA reads TGTGCCAGCAGCCCCTTTGGGGAAAGCAATCAGCCCCAGCATTTT. Translated: CASSPFGESNQPQHF. The full variable domain, in which reference TRBV7-9 and TRBJ1-5 provide the parts outside the CDR3, is DTGVSQNPRHKITKRGQNVTFRCDPISEHNRLYWYRQTLGQGPEFLTYFQNEAQLEKSRLLSDRFSAERPKGSFSTLEIQRTEQGDSAMYLCASSPFGESNQPQHFGDGTRLSIL.

The chain recombines TRBV5-1 with TRBJ2-7; the D gene is possibly TRBD1 (5 bases). The length of the CDR3 is 12 residues. V was pared by 0 bases and J by 7 bases, with 8 bases between. The germline CDR1 and CDR2 sequences are SGHRS and YFSETQ. The CDR3 DNA follows: TGCGCCAGCAGCTTGGGAACAGGAGAGCAGTACTTC. Its protein product is CASSLGTGEQYF.

This clone was counted between two and nine times. V is TRBV5-4 and J is TRBJ2-3; 7 nucleotides line up with TRBD1. Germline trimming cut 2 bases from V and 4 bases from J; bases unmatched to any gene: 1. This CDR3 contains 13 residues. Germline CDR1 SGHNT, CDR2 YYREEE (reference sequence). The CDR3 spells CASSLQGPDTQYF. Written as DNA, the CDR3 is TGTGCCAGCAGCTTACAGGGGCCAGATACGCAGTATTTT.